This passage covers 7 T cell receptor beta chains from one sample sequenced in a study of T-cell reconstitution after alpha-beta-depleted transplantation in children (dated by TCRdb to about 2016). The protocol used for the library was PCR. The sequencer listed for this sample is Illumina HiSeq 2500. To normalize quantification of the TCRbeta repertoire, the TCR libraries were built with molecular barcoding that relied on unique molecular identifiers. TCRdb reran the public reads through fastp at Q25 and MiXCR, keeping productive beta chains. When rows share a CDR3 protein, they turn into one entry using the most common DNA and genes. A total of some 350,000 distinct CDR3 sequences appear in this sample, 10% of them only once. 2% to 2.5% of the sample goes to the ten largest clones. The sequences come from PBMCs from the stem cell graft donor, collected from the stem cell graft. Receptors were obtained from a human donor who donated a stem cell graft to a child with acute lymphoblastic leukemia.

The V and J genes are TRBV11-2 and TRBJ2-5; D call uncertain. This CDR3 is 12 amino acids long. Germline values: CDR1 SGHAT, CDR2 FQNNGV. Between the trimmed V and J ends, which lost 3 bases and 5 bases, there was a span of 7 bases. The CDR3 region has the DNA TGTGCCAGCAGCTTCGCCTCGGAGACCCAGTACTTC. The encoded protein is CASSFASETQYF.

The chain employs TRBV5-1 and TRBJ1-5; D is uncertain. In germline, CDR1 is SGHRS, CDR2 YFSETQ. V was shortened by 0 bases and J by 5 bases, with 12 bases between the two germline ends. This CDR3 is 15 amino acids long. In DNA form, the CDR3 reads TGCGCCAGCAGCTTGGAGGCAGGCCCCCATCAGCCCCAGCATTTT. Translating gives CASSLEAGPHQPQHF. The entire variable domain, with the rest obtained from reference TRBV5-1 and TRBJ1-5, is as follows: KAGVTQTPRYLIKTRGQQVTLSCSPISGHRSVSWYQQTPGQGLQFLFEYFSETQRNKGNFPGRFSGRQFSNSRSEMNVSTLELGDSALYLCASSLEAGPHQPQHFGDGTRLSIL.

The rearrangement joins TRBV5-1 to TRBJ2-7, with TRBD1 identical over 8 bases. The J segment lost 0 bases and the V segment lost 0 bases, leaving 8 bases of the junction unmatched. Per the germline V gene, CDR1 is SGHRS and CDR2 is YFSETQ. The CDR3 has 17 residues. The CDR3 nucleotides are TGCGCCAGCAGCTTGGGGATCCGGGACAGGTACTCCTACGAGCAGTACTTC. Its protein product is CASSLGIRDRYSYEQYF.

This clonotype appeared a few times. This chain links TRBV28 with TRBJ2-7, with 11 bases aligning to TRBD2. CDR1 and CDR2 from the germline V gene are MDHEN and SYDVKM. The trim removed 6 bases at V and 5 bases at J, leaving 9 bases unmatched. The length of the CDR3 is 15 residues. The DNA of the CDR3 is TGTGCCAGCAGATATAGCGGGAGGGCCCCCCACGAGCAGTACTTC. Its translation is CASRYSGRAPHEQYF.

This chain joins TRBV5-5 and TRBJ2-3, with 13 bases that match TRBD2. Germline CDR1 is SGHKS and CDR2 is YYEKEE (reference sequence). This CDR3 region has 16 residues. V lost 4 bases, J lost 4 bases, and 6 bases stayed unmatched. The CDR3 loop reads CASSALGLAGADTQYF. The CDR3 DNA reads as TGTGCCAGCAGCGCCCTCGGACTAGCGGGAGCAGATACGCAGTATTTT.

This clonotype was counted many times. The chain uses TRBV27 and TRBJ1-4; D is ambiguous. Germline values: CDR1 MNHEY, CDR2 SMNVEV (reference sequence). Trimming cost V 2 bases and J 10 bases, with 14 bases left between them. CDR3 length equals 14 residues. The CDR3 region has the DNA TGTGCCAGCAGTTTAACCCCGGGAACGGGAAAACTGTTTTTT. Protein sequence: CASSLTPGTGKLFF.

About this clonotype: One base away lies a much larger clone, so this may be a sequencing read error. The chain links TRBV7-9 to TRBJ1-2; D remains unclear. V shed 2 bases and J shed 2 bases, with 12 bases lying between them. Germline CDR1 reads SEHNR; CDR2 reads FQNEAQ (reference sequence). This CDR3 is 15 amino acids long. The chain's CDR3 is CASSLPGVGNYGYTF. CDR3 bases: TGTGCCAGCAGCTTACCCGGGGTGGGCAACTATGGCTACACCTTC. Filled out from reference TRBV7-9 and TRBJ1-2, the complete variable domain reads DTGVSQNPRHKITKRGQNVTFRCDPISEHNRLYWYRQTLGQGPEFLTYFQNEAQLEKSRLLSDRFSAERPKGSFSTLEIQRTEQGDSAMYLCASSLPGVGNYGYTFGSGTRLTVV.